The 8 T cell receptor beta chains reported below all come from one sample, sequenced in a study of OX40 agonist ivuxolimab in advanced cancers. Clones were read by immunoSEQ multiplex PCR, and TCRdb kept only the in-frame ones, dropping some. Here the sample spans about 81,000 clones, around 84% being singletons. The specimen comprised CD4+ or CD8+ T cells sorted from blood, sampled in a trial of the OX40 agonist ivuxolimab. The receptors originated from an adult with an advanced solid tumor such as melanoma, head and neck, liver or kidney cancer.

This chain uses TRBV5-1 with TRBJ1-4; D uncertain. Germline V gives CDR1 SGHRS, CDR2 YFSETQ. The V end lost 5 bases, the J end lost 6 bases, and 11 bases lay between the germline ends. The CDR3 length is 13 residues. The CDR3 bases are TGCGCCAGCAGTGGGGTCTGGGATGAAAAACTGTTTTTT. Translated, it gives CASSGVWDEKLFF. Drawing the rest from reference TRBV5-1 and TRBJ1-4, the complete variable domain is KAGVTQTPRYLIKTRGQQVTLSCSPISGHRSVSWYQQTPGQGLQFLFEYFSETQRNKGNFPGRFSGRQFSNSRSEMNVSTLELGDSALYLCASSGVWDEKLFFGSGTQLSVL.

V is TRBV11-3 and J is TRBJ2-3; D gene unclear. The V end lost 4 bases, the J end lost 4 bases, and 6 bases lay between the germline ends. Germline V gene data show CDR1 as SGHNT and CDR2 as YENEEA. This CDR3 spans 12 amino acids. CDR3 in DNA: TGTGCCAGCAGCTCCCAAGCAGATACGCAGTATTTT. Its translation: CASSSQADTQYF.

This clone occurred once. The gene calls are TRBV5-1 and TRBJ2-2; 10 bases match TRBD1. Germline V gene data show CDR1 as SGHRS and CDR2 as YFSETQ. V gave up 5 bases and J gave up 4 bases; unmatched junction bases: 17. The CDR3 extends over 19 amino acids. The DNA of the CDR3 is TGCGCCAGCAGTCTTGCCGGGGGACCGGGACAGGGGATCACCGGGGAGCTGTTTTTT. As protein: CASSLAGGPGQGITGELFF.

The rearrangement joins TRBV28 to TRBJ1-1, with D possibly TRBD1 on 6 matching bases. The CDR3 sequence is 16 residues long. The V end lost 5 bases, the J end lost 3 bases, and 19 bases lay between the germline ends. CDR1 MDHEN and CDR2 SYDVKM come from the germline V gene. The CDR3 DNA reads TGTGCCAGCAGTGCCCCGGCAGGGGTAGGGCACACTGAAGCTTTCTTT. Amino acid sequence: CASSAPAGVGHTEAFF. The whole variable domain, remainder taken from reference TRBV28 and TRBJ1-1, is DVKVTQSSRYLVKRTGEKVFLECVQDMDHENMFWYRQDPGLGLRLIYFSYDVKMKEKGDIPEGYSVSREKKERFSLILESASTNQTSMYLCASSAPAGVGHTEAFFGQGTRLTVV.

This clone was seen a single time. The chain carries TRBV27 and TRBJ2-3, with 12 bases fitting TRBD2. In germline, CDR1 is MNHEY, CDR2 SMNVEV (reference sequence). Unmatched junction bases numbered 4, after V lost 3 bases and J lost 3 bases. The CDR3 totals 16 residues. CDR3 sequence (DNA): TGTGCCAGCAGTTTTCTAGCGGGGGGGCCAACAGATACGCAGTATTTT. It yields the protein CASSFLAGGPTDTQYF.

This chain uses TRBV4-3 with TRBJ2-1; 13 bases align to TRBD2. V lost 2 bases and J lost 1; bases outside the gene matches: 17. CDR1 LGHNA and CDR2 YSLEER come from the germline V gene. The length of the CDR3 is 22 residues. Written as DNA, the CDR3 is TGCGCCAGCAGCCAAAGGACGAAACTAGCGGGAGGGCCAGAATCATCCTACAATGAGCAGTTCTTC. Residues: CASSQRTKLAGGPESSYNEQFF.

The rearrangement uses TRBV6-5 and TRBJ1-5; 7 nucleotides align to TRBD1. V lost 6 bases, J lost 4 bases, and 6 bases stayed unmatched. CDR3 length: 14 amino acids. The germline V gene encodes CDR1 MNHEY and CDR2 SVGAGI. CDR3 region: CASSPNRGNQPQHF. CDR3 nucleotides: TGTGCCAGCAGCCCAAACAGGGGAAATCAGCCCCAGCATTTT.

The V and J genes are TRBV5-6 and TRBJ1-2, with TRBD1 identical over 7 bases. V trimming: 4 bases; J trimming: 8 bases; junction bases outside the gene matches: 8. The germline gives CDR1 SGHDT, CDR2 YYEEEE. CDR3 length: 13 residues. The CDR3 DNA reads TGTGCCAGCAGCCGAGACAGGGTACGGGGCTACACCTTC. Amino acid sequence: CASSRDRVRGYTF.